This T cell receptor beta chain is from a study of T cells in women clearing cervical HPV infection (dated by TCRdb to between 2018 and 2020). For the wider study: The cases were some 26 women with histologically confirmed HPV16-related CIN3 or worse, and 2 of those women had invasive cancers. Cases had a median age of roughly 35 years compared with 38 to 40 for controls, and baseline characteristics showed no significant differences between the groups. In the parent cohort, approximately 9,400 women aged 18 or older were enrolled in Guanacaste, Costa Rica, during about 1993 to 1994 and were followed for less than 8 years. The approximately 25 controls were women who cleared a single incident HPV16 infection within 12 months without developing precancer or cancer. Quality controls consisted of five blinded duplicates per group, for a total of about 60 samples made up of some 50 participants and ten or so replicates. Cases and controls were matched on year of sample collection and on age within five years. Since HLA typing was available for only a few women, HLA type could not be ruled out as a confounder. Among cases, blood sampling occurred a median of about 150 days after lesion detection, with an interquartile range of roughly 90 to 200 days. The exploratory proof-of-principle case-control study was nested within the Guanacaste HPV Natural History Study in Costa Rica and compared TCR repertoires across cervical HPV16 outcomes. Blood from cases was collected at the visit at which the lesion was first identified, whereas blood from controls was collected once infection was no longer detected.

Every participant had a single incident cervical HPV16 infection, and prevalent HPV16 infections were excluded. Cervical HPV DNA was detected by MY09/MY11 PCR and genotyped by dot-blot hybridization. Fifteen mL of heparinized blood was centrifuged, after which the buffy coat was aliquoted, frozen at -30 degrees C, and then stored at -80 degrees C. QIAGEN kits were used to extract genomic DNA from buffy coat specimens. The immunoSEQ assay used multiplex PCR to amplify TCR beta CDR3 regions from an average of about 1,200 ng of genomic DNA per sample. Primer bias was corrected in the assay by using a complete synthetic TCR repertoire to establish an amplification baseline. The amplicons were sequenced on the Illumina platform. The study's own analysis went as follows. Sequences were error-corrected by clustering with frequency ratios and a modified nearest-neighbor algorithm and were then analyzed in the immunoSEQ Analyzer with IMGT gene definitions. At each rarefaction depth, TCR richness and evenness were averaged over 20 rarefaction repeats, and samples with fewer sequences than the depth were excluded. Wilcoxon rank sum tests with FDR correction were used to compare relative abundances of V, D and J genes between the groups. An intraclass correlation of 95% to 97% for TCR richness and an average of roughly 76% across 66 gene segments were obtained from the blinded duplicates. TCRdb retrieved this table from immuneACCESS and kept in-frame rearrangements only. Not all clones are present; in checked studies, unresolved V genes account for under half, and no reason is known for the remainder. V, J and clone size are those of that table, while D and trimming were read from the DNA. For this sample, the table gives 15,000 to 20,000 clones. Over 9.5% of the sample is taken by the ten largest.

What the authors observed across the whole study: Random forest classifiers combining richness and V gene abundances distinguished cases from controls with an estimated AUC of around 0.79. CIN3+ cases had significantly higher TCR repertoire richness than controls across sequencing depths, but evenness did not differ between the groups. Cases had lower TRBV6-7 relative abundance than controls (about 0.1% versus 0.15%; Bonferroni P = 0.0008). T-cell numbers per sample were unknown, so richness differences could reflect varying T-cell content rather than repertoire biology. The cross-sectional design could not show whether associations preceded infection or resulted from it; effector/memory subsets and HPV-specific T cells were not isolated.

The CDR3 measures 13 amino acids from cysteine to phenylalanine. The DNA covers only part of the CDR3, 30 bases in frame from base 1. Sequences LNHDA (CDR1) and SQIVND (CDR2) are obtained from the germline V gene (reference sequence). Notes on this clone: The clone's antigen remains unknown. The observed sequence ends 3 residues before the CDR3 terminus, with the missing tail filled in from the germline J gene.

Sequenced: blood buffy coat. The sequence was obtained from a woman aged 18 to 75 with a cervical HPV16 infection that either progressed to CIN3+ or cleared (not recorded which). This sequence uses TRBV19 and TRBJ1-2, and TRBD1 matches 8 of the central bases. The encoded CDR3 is CASRDRDTYDYTF. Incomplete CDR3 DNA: TGTGCCAGTAGGGACAGGGACACCTACGAC.